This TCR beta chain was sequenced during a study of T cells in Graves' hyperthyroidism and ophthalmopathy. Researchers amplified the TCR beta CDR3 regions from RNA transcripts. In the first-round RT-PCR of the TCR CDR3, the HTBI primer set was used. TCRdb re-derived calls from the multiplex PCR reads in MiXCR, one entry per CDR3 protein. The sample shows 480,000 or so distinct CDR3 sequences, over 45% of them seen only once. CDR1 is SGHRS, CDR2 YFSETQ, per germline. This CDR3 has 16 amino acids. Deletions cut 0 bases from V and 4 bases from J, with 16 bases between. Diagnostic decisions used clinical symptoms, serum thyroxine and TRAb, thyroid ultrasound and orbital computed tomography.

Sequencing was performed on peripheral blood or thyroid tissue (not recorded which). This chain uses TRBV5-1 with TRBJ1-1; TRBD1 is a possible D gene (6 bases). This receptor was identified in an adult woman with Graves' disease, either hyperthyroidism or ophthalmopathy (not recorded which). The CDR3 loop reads CASSLASGRGFTEAFF. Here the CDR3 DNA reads TGCGCCAGCAGCTTGGCCTCAGGCAGGGGCTTCACTGAAGCTTTCTTT.